This T cell receptor (beta chain) was captured by sequencing in a study of beta chain features in type 1 diabetes (dated by TCRdb to between 2017 and 2018). Turning to the overall study: Mean age, gender distribution, total cell number and subset yield were not different between patients and healthy donors. A total of around 110,000,000 sorted cells were examined across all samples, and RNA yield correlated strongly with the number of cells per subset. The study compared the TCRB repertoires of sorted circulating CD4+ T cell subsets in recently diagnosed type 1 diabetes patients with those in matched healthy donors. Regulatory and stem cell-like memory subsets were obtained from only 8 patients and roughly 8 healthy donors, while naive and central memory subsets were obtained from all 28 donors. What the work shows at the level of the full study, not this receptor alone: Naive, central memory and regulatory TCRB repertoires appeared to be more alike among patients than among healthy donors. Fewer insertions and more nucleotide deletions at VDJ recombination sites were observed in patients with type 1 diabetes, implying thymic rearrangement abnormalities. A moderate but significant shortening of TCRB CDR3 length was observed in type 1 diabetes patients in all four CD4+ subsets. Because small numbers of individuals were included in the HLA sub-analyses, any influence of HLA type on TCRB rearrangement was left unresolved. Shorter templates might be favored by PCR, yet because patient and control samples were amplified and corrected together, any such skew would affect both groups equally. Because cDNA rather than genomic DNA was sequenced, highly expressing activated cells could have been over-represented, although no difference in activation and CD3 levels was found between groups.

All of the isolated RNA was reverse transcribed with the High Capacity cDNA Reverse Transcription Kit, so expressed TCRB transcripts were sequenced. Deep immunoSEQ sequencing was performed on naive, central memory and regulatory T cell samples, with an average of approximately 4 million total reads per sample. Sorted cells were lysed in RLT buffer and RNA was extracted with DNase-treated RNeasy Micro or Mini kits, depending on cell number. Each cell subset was processed separately to prevent cross-contamination, with patient and healthy donor samples processed together. The immunoSEQ multiplex PCR was used to amplify TCRB sequences from cDNA, generating 87-bp fragments that spanned the CDR3 region. The amplicons were sequenced using the Illumina HiSeq platform. Per the original workflow: Synthetic template baselines were used to correct PCR bias computationally, reads within Hamming distance 2 were collapsed, and singletons that could not be merged were discarded. Reads were aligned to IMGT to assign V, D and J genes, CDR3 length, and insertions or deletions at six rearrangement sites. Within each subset, clonotype counts were normalized to the number of sorted cells before true diversity and Gini coefficients were calculated with the tcR R package. Repertoire sharing was quantified using the overlap coefficient calculated on TCRB nucleotide sequences. As a proxy for the pre-selection repertoire, out-of-frame TCRB sequences from naive cells were analyzed. In its TCRdb copy, this immuneACCESS table keeps in-frame sequences only and misses some clones. Where compared with another copy, unresolved V genes explain less than half of these, and the others have no known cause. V, J and clone size were drawn from that table, and D and trimming were deduced from the DNA. Present in this sample are around 260,000 clones, 24% of which were seen just once. The top ten hold around 0.011% of the sample.

Reading from cysteine to phenylalanine, the CDR3 counts 12 amino acids. Kept here is only the CDR3 DNA, which spans 36 bases and is read in frame from base 1. V loses 2 bases, J loses 13 bases, and the germline ends lie 14 bases apart. From the germline V gene, CDR1 is WSHSY and CDR2 is SAAADI. Each donor gave one peripheral blood draw, around 0.12 L on average, collected into heparinised tubes. Naive, central memory, regulatory and stem cell-like memory CD4+ T cells were sorted on a BD FACSAria II using a panel including CD45RO, CCR7, CD25, CD127, CD95 and CD27. All sorted populations exceeded 95% purity. PBMCs were isolated immediately by Lymphoprep density gradient centrifugation and stained directly without culture. So that batch effects would be minimized, each experiment stained and sorted samples in pairs, pairing one healthy donor with one patient. This clone was recorded a few times. Its antigen is still unknown. No per-base quality is available; no much larger clone lies one base away.

The clonotype was recovered from a woman aged 30 to 39 with type 1 diabetes. The sample was naive CD4+ T cells from blood. This specimen's cell subset or site label, per the study, means: true naive CD4+ T cells. This chain is built from TRBV10-2 and TRBJ2-5; a tentative D call is TRBD2 (6 bases match). The nucleotide sequence reads as follows: TGCGCCAGCAGTGAGCTTTTTGGGACTCTGTACTTC. Its translation is CASSELFGTLYF.